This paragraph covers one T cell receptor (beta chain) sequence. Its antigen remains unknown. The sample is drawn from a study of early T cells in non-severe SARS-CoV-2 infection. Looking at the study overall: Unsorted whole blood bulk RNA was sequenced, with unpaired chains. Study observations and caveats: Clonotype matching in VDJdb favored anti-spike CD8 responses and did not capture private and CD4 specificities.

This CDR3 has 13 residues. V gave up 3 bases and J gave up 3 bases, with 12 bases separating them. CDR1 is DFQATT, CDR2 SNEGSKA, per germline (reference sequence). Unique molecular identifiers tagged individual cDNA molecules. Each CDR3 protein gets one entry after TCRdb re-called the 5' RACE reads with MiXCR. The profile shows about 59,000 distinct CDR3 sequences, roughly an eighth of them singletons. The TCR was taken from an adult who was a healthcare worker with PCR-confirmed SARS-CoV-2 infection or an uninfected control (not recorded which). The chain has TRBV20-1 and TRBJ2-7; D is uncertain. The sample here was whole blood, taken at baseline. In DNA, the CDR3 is TGCAGTGCTAGTGCGTGGCCCAACTACGAGCAGTACTTC. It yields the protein CSASAWPNYEQYF.